Below, 15 T cell receptor beta chains from the same sample are listed, as sequenced in a study of long-term antiretroviral therapy in people with HIV. Researchers report immunoSEQ v3.0 was run at survey level. Measured with immunoSEQ multiplex PCR; TCRdb has only the in-frame clones, and not every one. The sample lists about 30,000 clones; around 82% were seen once. The specimen was unsorted PBMCs, collected 3 years after starting antiretroviral therapy. These receptors came from a man in his forties or fifties with HIV.

This clone was counted a single time. V is TRBV11-2 and J is TRBJ2-7; 10 positions match TRBD1. Losses at the gene ends were 5 bases for V and 6 bases for J; bases not matched to a gene: 10. The CDR3 runs 15 residues. Per the germline V gene, CDR1 is SGHAT and CDR2 is FQNNGV. The CDR3 here is CASSPEAGQGIEQYF. CDR3 DNA: TGTGCCAGCAGCCCCGAGGCGGGACAGGGGATCGAGCAGTACTTC.

The rearrangement uses TRBV9 and TRBJ1-3; D remains unclear. The length of the CDR3 is 13 residues. Germline V CDR1 and CDR2: SGDLS, YYNGEE. Deletions cut 3 bases from V and 0 bases from J, with 4 bases between. The CDR3 DNA sequence: TGTGCCAGCAGCGCTTCCTCTGGAAACACCATATATTTT. Its protein product is CASSASSGNTIYF.

This clone turned up a few times. CDR3 nucleotides: TGTGCCAGCAGGGAGGTGCCGCTGTATGGCTACACCTTC. It specifies CASREVPLYGYTF. The rearrangement joins TRBV7-2 to TRBJ1-2; D remains ambiguous. Germline CDR1 reads SGHTA; CDR2 reads FQGNSA. The V end lost 6 bases, the J end lost 5 bases, and 13 bases lay between the germline ends. This CDR3 contains 13 residues. The full variable domain, its missing parts supplied by reference TRBV7-2 and TRBJ1-2, is GAGVSQSPSNKVTEKGKDVELRCDPISGHTALYWYRQSLGQGLEFLIYFQGNSAPDKSGLPSDRFSAERTGGSVSTLTIQRTQQEDSAVYLCASREVPLYGYTFGSGTRLTVV.

This clone was counted between two and nine times. The chain links TRBV15 to TRBJ1-1, with D perhaps matching TRBD1 (5 bases). The germline gives CDR1 LNHNV, CDR2 YYDKDF (reference sequence). This CDR3 has 12 residues. V was shortened by 6 bases and J by 7 bases, with 12 bases between the two germline ends. CDR3 bases: TGTGCCACCAGGTCAACAGGAGGTGAAGCTTTCTTT. This sequence encodes CATRSTGGEAFF.

The chain couples TRBV6-5 to TRBJ1-1; D possibly corresponds to TRBD1 (5 bases). The CDR3 sequence is 13 residues long. V shed 6 bases and J shed 3 bases, with 11 bases lying between them. Germline assignment: CDR1 MNHEY and CDR2 SVGAGI. The CDR3 loop reads CASSGGGYTEAFF. The CDR3 bases are TGTGCCAGCAGCGGGGGAGGATACACTGAAGCTTTCTTT.

The J gene is TRBJ2-7, the V gene TRBV6-6, with D perhaps matching TRBD1 or TRBD2 (7 bases each). This CDR3 region has 14 residues. V shed 8 bases and J shed 3 bases, with 17 bases lying between them. The germline V gene encodes CDR1 MNHNY and CDR2 SVGAGI (reference sequence). The chain's CDR3 is CASGWGGGGYEQYF. The CDR3, as DNA: TGTGCCAGCGGCTGGGGAGGGGGCGGCTACGAGCAGTACTTC.

V is TRBV9 and J is TRBJ2-7; no firm D call. CDR3 length: 15 residues. V was trimmed by 0 bases and J by 0 bases, leaving 10 bases between them. Germline assignment: CDR1 SGDLS and CDR2 YYNGEE. In nucleotides, the CDR3 is TGTGCCAGCAGCGTAGCTGATGCGAGCTCCTACGAGCAGTACTTC. Translated, it gives CASSVADASSYEQYF.

The rearrangement links TRBV6-1 to TRBJ2-1; D is undetermined. The CDR3 has 13 amino acids. Germline V gives CDR1 MNHNS, CDR2 SASEGT. V gave up 2 bases and J gave up 9 bases, with 11 bases separating them. CDR3 sequence (DNA): TGTGCCAGCAGTGAATTTCGATTGAGTGAGCAGTTCTTC. Amino acid sequence: CASSEFRLSEQFF.

The chain is built from TRBV5-6 and TRBJ1-1; unclear D gene. CDR1 and CDR2 from the germline V gene are SGHDT and YYEEEE. This CDR3 is 14 amino acids long. Trimming took 0 bases from V and 3 from J, leaving 9 bases between them. CDR3 region: CASSLGLTDTEAFF. DNA for the CDR3: TGTGCCAGCAGCTTGGGATTGACGGACACTGAAGCTTTCTTT.

The rearrangement joins TRBV2 to TRBJ1-2, with D maybe TRBD1 (6 bases). CDR3 length: 16 amino acids. Trimming pared 1 base from V and 1 base from J, leaving 13 bases between. Germline CDR1 and CDR2: SNHLY and FYNNEI. Written as DNA, the CDR3 is TGTGCCAGCAGTGAAGTGAGGACAGAGGTTAACTATGGCTACACCTTC. It yields the protein CASSEVRTEVNYGYTF.

The rearrangement uses TRBV5-6 and TRBJ2-5; TRBD2 is a possible D gene (5 bases). Trimming removed 4 bases from V and 5 bases from J, with 21 bases in between. The germline V gene has CDR1 SGHDT and CDR2 YYEEEE. The length of the CDR3 is 16 residues. DNA of the CDR3: TGTGCCAGCAGCGCCACTAGGATTGGGCCTTCCGAGACCCAGTACTTC. Translated, it gives CASSATRIGPSETQYF.

The chain links TRBV9 to TRBJ1-2; 7 bases are shared with TRBD1. The V and J ends lost 0 bases and 6 bases, in that order; junction bases with no gene match: 8. CDR3 length: 15 amino acids. Germline-derived CDR1 and CDR2 are SGDLS and YYNGEE. CDR3 sequence (DNA): TGTGCCAGCAGCGTAGCTAAGGGAGGGGGCGATGGCTACACCTTC. Translating it yields CASSVAKGGGDGYTF.

V and J are TRBV5-6 and TRBJ1-1, with D unclear. Germline loops: CDR1 SGHDT, CDR2 YYEEEE. The CDR3 totals 11 residues. Trimming took 3 bases from V and 7 from J, leaving 7 bases between them. The CDR3 DNA is TGTGCCAGCAGCTCCGGAGATGAAGCTTTCTTT. Translated, it gives CASSSGDEAFF.

The V call is TRBV2, the J call TRBJ2-7, with TRBD2 identical over 9 bases. Germline V gene lookup returns CDR1 SNHLY and CDR2 FYNNEI. After removal of 3 bases from V and 4 bases from J, the junction contained 13 bases not matched to a gene. CDR3 length: 17 amino acids. The DNA for the CDR3 is TGTGCCAGCAGTGATAATTTCGGCTTAGCGGGAGCTTACGAGCAGTACTTC. It specifies CASSDNFGLAGAYEQYF.

This rearrangement joins TRBV18 to TRBJ1-4; possibly TRBD1 for D (5 bases). The CDR3 runs 12 residues. Between the trimmed V and J ends, which lost 0 bases and 12 bases, there was a span of 8 bases. CDR1 and CDR2 from the germline V gene are KGHSH and LQKENI. The CDR3 bases are TGTGCCAGCTCACCACCGTGGGGCGAACTGTTTTTT. Protein product: CASSPPWGELFF.